The subject of this entry is one T cell receptor (beta chain). These data come from a study of cytomegalovirus exposure and HLA in healthy donors. Trimming removed 4 bases from V and 0 bases from J; junction bases left unmatched: 9. This CDR3 has 17 residues. CDR1 and CDR2 from the germline V gene are SGHTA and FQGNSA. Data came from immunoSEQ multiplex PCR; TCRdb stores just in-frame clones and leaves some out. The table records under 150,000 clones, around 90% of them present only once. The sample consisted of PBMCs. This TCR was recovered from a woman between 18 and 30 years old in good health and CMV-seropositive. V usage is TRBV7-2 and J usage is TRBJ2-7; 10 nucleotides line up with TRBD2. As DNA, the CDR3 is TGTGCCAGCAGCTCAATAGGGGCTAGCGGGAGCTCCTACGAGCAGTACTTC. It encodes CASSSIGASGSSYEQYF.